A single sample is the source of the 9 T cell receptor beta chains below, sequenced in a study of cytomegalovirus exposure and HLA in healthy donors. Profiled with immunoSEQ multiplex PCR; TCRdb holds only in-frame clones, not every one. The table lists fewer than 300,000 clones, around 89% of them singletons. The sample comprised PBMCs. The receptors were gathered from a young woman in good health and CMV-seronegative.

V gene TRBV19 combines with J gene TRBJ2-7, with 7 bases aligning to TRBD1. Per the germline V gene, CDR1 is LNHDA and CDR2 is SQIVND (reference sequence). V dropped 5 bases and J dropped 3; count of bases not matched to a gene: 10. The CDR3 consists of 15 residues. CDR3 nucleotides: TGTGCCAGTAGTGCCGAGAGGGGGCTCCACTACGAGCAGTACTTC. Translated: CASSAERGLHYEQYF.

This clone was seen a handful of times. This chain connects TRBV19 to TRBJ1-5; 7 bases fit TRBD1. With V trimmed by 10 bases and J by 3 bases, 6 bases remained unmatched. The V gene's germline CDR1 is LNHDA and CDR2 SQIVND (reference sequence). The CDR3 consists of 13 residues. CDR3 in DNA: TGTGCCACCTCAGACAGGGCCAATCAGCCCCAGCATTTT. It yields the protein CATSDRANQPQHF.

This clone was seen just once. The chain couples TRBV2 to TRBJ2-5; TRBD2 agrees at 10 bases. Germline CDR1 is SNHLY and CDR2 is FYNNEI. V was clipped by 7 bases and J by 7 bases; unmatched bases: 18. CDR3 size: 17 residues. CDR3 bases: TGTGCCAGCAAAGAAGAGGGTCTAGCGGGAGCTCTGTCGACCCAGTACTTC. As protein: CASKEEGLAGALSTQYF.

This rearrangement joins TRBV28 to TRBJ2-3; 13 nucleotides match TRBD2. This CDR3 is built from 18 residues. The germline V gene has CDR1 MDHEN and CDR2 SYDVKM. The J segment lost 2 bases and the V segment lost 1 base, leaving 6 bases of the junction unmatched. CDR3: CASSLFLTSGRPTDTQYF. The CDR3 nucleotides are TGTGCCAGCAGTTTATTCCTGACTAGCGGGAGGCCCACAGATACGCAGTATTTT. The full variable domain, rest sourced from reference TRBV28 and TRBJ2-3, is DVKVTQSSRYLVKRTGEKVFLECVQDMDHENMFWYRQDPGLGLRLIYFSYDVKMKEKGDIPEGYSVSREKKERFSLILESASTNQTSMYLCASSLFLTSGRPTDTQYFGPGTRLTVL.

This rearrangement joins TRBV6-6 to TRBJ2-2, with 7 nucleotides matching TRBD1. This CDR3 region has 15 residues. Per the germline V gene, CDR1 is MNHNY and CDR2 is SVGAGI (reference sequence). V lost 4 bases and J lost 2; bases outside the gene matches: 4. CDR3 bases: TGTGCCAGCAGTTCGACAGGGTATAACACCGGGGAGCTGTTTTTT. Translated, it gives CASSSTGYNTGELFF.

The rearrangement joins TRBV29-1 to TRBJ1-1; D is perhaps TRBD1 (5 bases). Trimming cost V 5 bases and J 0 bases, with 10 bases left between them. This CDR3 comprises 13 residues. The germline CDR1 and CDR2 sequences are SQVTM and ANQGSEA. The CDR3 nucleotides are TGCAGCGTTTCAGGGAATATGAACACTGAAGCTTTCTTT. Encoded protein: CSVSGNMNTEAFF.

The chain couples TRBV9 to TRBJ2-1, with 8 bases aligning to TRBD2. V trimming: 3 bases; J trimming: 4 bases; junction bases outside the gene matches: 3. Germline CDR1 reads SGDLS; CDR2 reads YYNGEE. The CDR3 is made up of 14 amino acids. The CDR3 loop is CASSATSGYNEQFF. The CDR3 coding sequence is TGTGCCAGCAGCGCCACTAGCGGTTACAATGAGCAGTTCTTC. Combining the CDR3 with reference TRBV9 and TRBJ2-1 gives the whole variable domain DSGVTQTPKHLITATGQRVTLRCSPRSGDLSVYWYQQSLDQGLQFLIQYYNGEERAKGNILERFSAQQFPDLHSELNLSSLELGDSALYFCASSATSGYNEQFFGPGTRLTVL.

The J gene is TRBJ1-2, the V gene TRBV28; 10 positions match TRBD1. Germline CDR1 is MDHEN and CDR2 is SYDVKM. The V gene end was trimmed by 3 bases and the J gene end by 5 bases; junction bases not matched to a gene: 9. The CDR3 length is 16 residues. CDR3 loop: CASSFSDRGRSYGYTF. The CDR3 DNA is TGTGCCAGCAGTTTTTCCGACAGGGGGCGCTCGTATGGCTACACCTTC.

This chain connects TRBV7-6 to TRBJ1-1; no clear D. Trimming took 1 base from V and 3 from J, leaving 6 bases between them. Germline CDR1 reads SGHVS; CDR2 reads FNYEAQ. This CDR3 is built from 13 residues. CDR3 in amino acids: CASSLDGHTEAFF. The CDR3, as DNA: TGTGCCAGCAGCTTAGATGGGCACACTGAAGCTTTCTTT.